These T cell receptor beta chains were read from a single sample in a study of identical twins. Via MiXCR, TCRdb re-called the 5' RACE reads, giving one row per CDR3 protein. The sample carries hundreds of thousands of distinct CDR3 sequences, 9% to 15% recorded once. The data were also submitted as part of a second study, on yellow fever vaccine responses in identical twins.

Sequenced: PBMCs. These receptors originate from a young woman in good health. The CDR3 runs from the conserved cysteine through the conserved F or W. The D gene is left open where the match is weak. For some rows the clone size is stated as once, few or many, or as a class when expanded; others skip it.

TRBV2	.	few	TRBJ1-1	TGTGCCAGCAGTGACGAGAAGAACACTGAAGCTTTCTTT	CASSDEKNTEAFF
TRBV6-5	.	few	TRBJ2-7	TGTGCCAGCAGTTACTCGTTCCCAGGACCCTTTCCCTCCTACGAGCAGTACTTC	CASSYSFPGPFPSYEQYF
TRBV29-1	TRBD1	.	TRBJ2-7	TGCAGCGTCGGGAAACACCCGGGACAGGGAATTCCCTACGAGCAGTACTTC	CSVGKHPGQGIPYEQYF
TRBV7-9	.	.	TRBJ2-3	TGTGCCAGCAGCCCCCGTCTCGGGGGGCAAGATACGCAGTATTTT	CASSPRLGGQDTQYF
TRBV7-3	.	many	TRBJ2-3	TGTGCCAGCAGCTCCCTTTTGACAGATACGCAGTATTTT	CASSSLLTDTQYF
TRBV3-1	TRBD1	.	TRBJ2-5	TGTGCCAGCAGGCACAACGCTCACAGGGGGCGCGGGGAGACCCAGTACTTC	CASRHNAHRGRGETQYF
TRBV5-1	.	.	TRBJ2-3	TGCGCCAGCAGCTTGGCCGCCTACTACCTCACAGATACGCAGTATTTT	CASSLAAYYLTDTQYF
TRBV5-1	.	.	TRBJ2-5	TGCGCCAGCAGCCGAAAGACGGGGGCGGGAGAGACCCAGTACTTC	CASSRKTGAGETQYF
TRBV5-1	TRBD1	few	TRBJ1-3	TGCGCCAGCAGCTCCGGGACAGGGGTCGGAAACACCATATATTTT	CASSSGTGVGNTIYF
TRBV12-3/TRBV12-4	.	few	TRBJ2-7	TGTGCCAGCAGTGGGGTTAGGGCTTACGAGCAGTACTTC	CASSGVRAYEQYF
TRBV29-1	.	.	TRBJ1-4	TGCAGCGCCGGACAGCTTAATGAAAAACTGTTTTTT	CSAGQLNEKLFF
TRBV5-1	TRBD2	few	TRBJ2-3	TGCGCCAGCAGGACCCTGCTAGCGGGAATGGCAGATACGCAGTATTTT	CASRTLLAGMADTQYF
TRBV20-1	.	many	TRBJ1-2	TGCAGTGCTGGTAGTAGCCCACCCAGTTCTGGCTACACCTTC	CSAGSSPPSSGYTF
TRBV24-1	.	few	TRBJ2-1	TGTGCCACCACAGCTTACAATGAGCAGTTCTTC	CATTAYNEQFF
TRBV7-9	.	.	TRBJ2-5	TGTGCCAGCAGCTTAGACGGAAAGACCCAGTACTTC	CASSLDGKTQYF
TRBV10-2	.	.	TRBJ1-1	TGCGCCAGCAGTGAGCGGGGAGGGCGGACTGAAGCTTTCTTT	CASSERGGRTEAFF
TRBV5-1	.	few	TRBJ2-6	TGCGCCAGCAGCCTTAGCGGAACAGAGGGGTCTGGGGCCAACGTCCTGACTTTC	CASSLSGTEGSGANVLTF
TRBV3-1	.	.	TRBJ1-3	TGTGCCAGCAGCCAACGAGTGACTGGAAACACCATATATTTT	CASSQRVTGNTIYF
TRBV24-1	TRBD1	few	TRBJ2-6	TGTGCCACCAGTGTAGGGAGACAGGGCGGCACTGGGGCCAACGTCCTGACTTTC	CATSVGRQGGTGANVLTF
TRBV24-1	.	.	TRBJ2-1	TGTGCCACCAGTGGTGACCCTAATGAGCAGTTCTTC	CATSGDPNEQFF
TRBV11-2	.	.	TRBJ1-2	TGTGCCAGCAGCTTAGCCCCTCATGGCTACACCTTC	CASSLAPHGYTF
TRBV5-1	.	few	TRBJ2-5	TGCGCCAGCAGCAGGTGGGAAACAGGGCGGGAGACCCAGTACTTC	CASSRWETGRETQYF
TRBV10-2	.	few	TRBJ1-1	TGCGCCAGCAGTGAGTCCTGGGCTGGGAACTCTGAAGCTTTCTTT	CASSESWAGNSEAFF
TRBV5-6	TRBD1	.	TRBJ1-5	TGTGCCAGCAACCGACAGGGGTCACAGCCCCAGCATTTT	CASNRQGSQPQHF
TRBV18	.	.	TRBJ2-2	TGTGCCAGCTCACCGCGAACAGGGCCGAACACCGGGGAGCTGTTTTTT	CASSPRTGPNTGELFF
TRBV3-1	TRBD1	.	TRBJ1-4	TGTGCCAGCAGCCAAGTTGACAGGGTAGAGGAAAAACTGTTTTTT	CASSQVDRVEEKLFF
TRBV20-1	.	many	TRBJ2-4	TGCAGTGCTAGGGCAGGGGACTCCCTAAACATTCAGTACTTC	CSARAGDSLNIQYF
TRBV5-6	.	few	TRBJ2-1	TGTGCCAGCAGCTTGGGGTCACCTGGCAGTCTCGATGAGCAGTTCTTC	CASSLGSPGSLDEQFF
TRBV20-1	TRBD2	few	TRBJ2-1	TGCAGTGCTGCCCCTAGCGGGAGCTCCTACAATGAGCAGTTCTTC	CSAAPSGSSYNEQFF
TRBV7-2	.	.	TRBJ2-6	TGTGCCAGCACTAGCATGAGGAAAGCCGGGGCCAACGTCCTGACTTTC	CASTSMRKAGANVLTF
TRBV9	TRBD1	.	TRBJ2-7	TGTGCCAGCAGCCGGACAGGGGGTCCCTACGAGCAGTACTTC	CASSRTGGPYEQYF
TRBV9	.	many	TRBJ1-5	TGTGCCAGCAGCGGCACAGGGTTTGAGGCCTGGGCCCAGCATTTT	CASSGTGFEAWAQHF
TRBV4-1	.	many	TRBJ1-2	TGCGCCAGCAGCCAAGATTGGCGGGGCGCTTATGGCTACACCTTC	CASSQDWRGAYGYTF
TRBV7-2	.	few	TRBJ1-1	TGTGCCAGCAGGTCTTCGGGCGGGAACACTGAAGCTTTCTTT	CASRSSGGNTEAFF
TRBV20-1	TRBD1	few	TRBJ1-2	TGCAGTGCTAGAGATAGGACAGGCTATGGCTACACCTTC	CSARDRTGYGYTF
TRBV3-1	.	.	TRBJ2-7	TGTGCCAGCAGCCAAGGGACGGGAGTGATTTACGAGCAGTACTTC	CASSQGTGVIYEQYF
TRBV7-3	TRBD1	.	TRBJ2-2	TGTGCCAGCAGCACCCAGGGGGCTGTCGGGGAGCTGTTTTTT	CASSTQGAVGELFF
TRBV7-8	.	.	TRBJ2-1	TGTGCCAGCAGCCACCGTCAGGGGCCCAATGAGCAGTTCTTC	CASSHRQGPNEQFF
TRBV27	.	many	TRBJ2-2	TGTGCCAGCAGTTTGTCCAGTAAGAACACCGGGGAGCTGTTTTTT	CASSLSSKNTGELFF
TRBV2	.	.	TRBJ2-1	TGTGCCAGCAGGGAAGTGGCGGGATTTGATGAGCAGTTCTTC	CASREVAGFDEQFF
TRBV27	.	few	TRBJ1-6	TGTGCCAGCGGCAAAAGGGACGATTCACCCCTCCACTTT	CASGKRDDSPLHF
TRBV11-2	TRBD1	many	TRBJ2-1	TGTGCCAGCAGCTTAGAGGCAGGGGGCTCCTACAATGAGCAGTTCTTC	CASSLEAGGSYNEQFF
TRBV5-1	TRBD1	many	TRBJ2-7	TGCGCCAGCAGCTTACGGACAGGGGACGAGCAGTACTTC	CASSLRTGDEQYF
TRBV20-1	.	few	TRBJ2-7	TGCAGTGCTAGAGTCACGTTGGTGACTAGTGTCGTGCAGTACTTC	CSARVTLVTSVVQYF
TRBV11-2	.	few	TRBJ2-3	TGTGCCAGCAGCTTAGAGGCTGGGCGAGATACGCAGTATTTT	CASSLEAGRDTQYF